The 4 T cell receptor beta chains below all came from one sample that was sequenced in a study of blood T cells in healthy people across ages. Next came a second PCR, run for roughly 6 to 11 cycles, which used a sample-barcoded 5' primer along with a J-beta primer mix. MiXCR, applied by TCRdb to the 5' RACE reads, yields one record per CDR3 protein. The sample contains 800,000 to 900,000 distinct CDR3 sequences, around 62% of which appear only once. Sequencing was performed on blood. These receptors were taken from a man in his thirties or forties in good health.

The chain carries TRBV27 and TRBJ1-6; 12 nucleotides match TRBD1. Germline lookup yields CDR1 MNHEY and CDR2 SMNVEV (reference sequence). This CDR3 is built from 17 residues. V lost 5 bases, J lost 6 bases, and 8 bases stayed unmatched. The CDR3 loop is CASSTKGQGAGNSPLHF. The DNA for the CDR3 is TGTGCCAGCAGTACGAAGGGACAGGGGGCCGGTAATTCACCCCTCCACTTT.

The gene calls are TRBV4-1 and TRBJ1-5; 11 bases map to TRBD1. The V gene end was trimmed by 3 bases and the J gene end by 6 bases; junction bases not matched to a gene: 7. CDR1 is MGHRA, CDR2 YSYEKL, per germline. The CDR3 loop spans 16 amino acids. The CDR3 loop is CASSHLGQGAVQPQHF. The DNA for the CDR3 is TGCGCCAGCAGCCATCTCGGACAGGGGGCGGTTCAGCCCCAGCATTTT.

V usage is TRBV30 and J usage is TRBJ2-3, with TRBD2 matching 8 bases. V was clipped by 3 bases and J by 11 bases; unmatched bases: 10. Germline loops: CDR1 GTSNPN, CDR2 SVGIG (reference sequence). The CDR3 sequence is 13 residues long. The CDR3 spells CAWSVGVRGGQYF. CDR3 bases: TGTGCCTGGAGCGTGGGGGTTCGGGGGGGGCAGTATTTT.

This clonotype was seen more than once but under ten times. The chain recombines TRBV6-5 with TRBJ2-3; no definite D call. Germline CDR1 reads MNHEY; CDR2 reads SVGAGI. The CDR3 extends over 13 amino acids. V gave up 9 bases and J gave up 2 bases, with 12 bases separating them. The CDR3 loop is CASGPSDTDTQYF. The DNA of the CDR3 is TGTGCCAGTGGCCCGTCAGACACAGATACGCAGTATTTT.